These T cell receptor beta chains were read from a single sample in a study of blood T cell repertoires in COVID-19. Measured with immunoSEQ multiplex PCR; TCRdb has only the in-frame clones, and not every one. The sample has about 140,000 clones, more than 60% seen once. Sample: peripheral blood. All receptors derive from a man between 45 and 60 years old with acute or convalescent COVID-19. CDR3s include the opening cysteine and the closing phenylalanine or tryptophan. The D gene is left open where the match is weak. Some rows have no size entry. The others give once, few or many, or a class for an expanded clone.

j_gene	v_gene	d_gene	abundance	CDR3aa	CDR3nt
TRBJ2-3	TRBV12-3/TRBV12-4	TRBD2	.	CASSLGGGLQYF	TGTGCCAGCAGTTTAGGCGGGGGGTTGCAGTATTTT
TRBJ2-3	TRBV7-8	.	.	CASSLEGSGDTQYF	TGTGCCAGCAGCTTAGAAGGTAGCGGAGATACGCAGTATTTT
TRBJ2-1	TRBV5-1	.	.	CASRVTAHLYNEQFF	TGCGCCAGCCGGGTGACAGCCCATCTTTACAATGAGCAGTTCTTC
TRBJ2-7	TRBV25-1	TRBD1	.	CASSDPGTGLYEQYF	TGTGCCAGCAGTGACCCCGGGACAGGTCTCTACGAGCAGTACTTC
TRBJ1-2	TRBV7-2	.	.	CASSLVRQGDGYTF	TGTGCCAGCAGCTTAGTTCGGCAGGGTGATGGCTACACCTTC
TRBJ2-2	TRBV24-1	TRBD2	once	CATSDQSIAGGRTGELFF	TGTGCCACCAGTGATCAATCTATAGCGGGGGGAAGGACCGGGGAGCTGTTTTTT
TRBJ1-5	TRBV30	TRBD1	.	CAWSVGTGGSVGNQPQHF	TGTGCCTGGAGTGTAGGGACAGGGGGCTCGGTGGGCAATCAGCCCCAGCATTTT
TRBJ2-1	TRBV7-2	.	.	CASSLGVPGSSYNEQFF	TGTGCCAGCAGCTTAGGTGTACCGGGGAGCTCCTACAATGAGCAGTTCTTC
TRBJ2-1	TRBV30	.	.	CAWISGGEQFF	TGTGCCTGGATTTCTGGGGGCGAGCAGTTCTTC
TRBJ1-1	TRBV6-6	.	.	CASSYTGVTEAFF	TGTGCCAGCAGTTACACCGGAGTCACTGAAGCTTTCTTT
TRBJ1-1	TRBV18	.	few	CASSPGPNTEAFF	TGTGCCAGCTCACCGGGGCCCAACACTGAAGCTTTCTTT
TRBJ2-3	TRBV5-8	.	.	CASVDRTRGYTDTQYF	TGTGCCAGCGTGGACCGGACTCGCGGTTACACAGATACGCAGTATTTT
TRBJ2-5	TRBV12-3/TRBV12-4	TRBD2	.	CASGGGGVETQYF	TGTGCCAGCGGTGGCGGGGGGGTAGAGACCCAGTACTTC
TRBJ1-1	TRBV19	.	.	CASSIGGRVTDTEAFF	TGTGCCAGTAGTATTGGTGGCAGGGTGACTGACACTGAAGCTTTCTTT
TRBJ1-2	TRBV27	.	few	CASSPTPGDYGYTF	TGTGCCAGCAGTCCCACCCCGGGTGACTATGGCTACACCTTC
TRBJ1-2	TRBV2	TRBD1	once	CASRQGINYGYTF	TGTGCCAGCCGACAGGGCATTAACTATGGCTACACCTTC
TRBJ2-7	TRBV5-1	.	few	CASSLDSTYEQYF	TGCGCCAGCAGCTTGGACAGCACCTACGAGCAGTACTTC
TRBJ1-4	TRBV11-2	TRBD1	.	CASSLGQGAEKLFF	TGTGCCAGCAGCTTAGGGCAGGGGGCGGAAAAACTGTTTTTT
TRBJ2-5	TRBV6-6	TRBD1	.	CASSPLTGTGTPETQYF	TGTGCCAGCAGTCCACTAACCGGGACAGGGACCCCAGAGACCCAGTACTTC
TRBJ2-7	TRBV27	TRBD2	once	CASSSPGTSYEQYF	TGTGCCAGCAGCTCCCCCGGGACTAGCTACGAGCAGTACTTC
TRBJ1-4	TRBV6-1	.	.	CASSEFSGANEKLFF	TGTGCCAGCAGTGAATTCTCGGGTGCTAATGAAAAACTGTTTTTT
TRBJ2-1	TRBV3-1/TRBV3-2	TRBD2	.	CASSQEGLANEQFF	TGTGCCAGCAGCCAAGAGGGACTAGCGAATGAGCAGTTCTTC
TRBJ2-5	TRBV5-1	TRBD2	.	CASSPVASGGTQYF	TGCGCCAGCAGCCCAGTCGCTAGCGGGGGAACCCAGTACTTC
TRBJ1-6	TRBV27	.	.	CASSLPGVGSPLHF	TGTGCCAGCAGTTTGCCCGGGGTTGGTTCACCCCTCCACTTT
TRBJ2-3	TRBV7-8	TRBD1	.	CASSAYRGRSDTQYF	TGTGCCAGCAGCGCCTACAGGGGGCGATCAGATACGCAGTATTTT
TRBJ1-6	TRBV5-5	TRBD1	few	CASSLGEGARSPLHF	TGTGCCAGCAGCTTGGGTGAGGGGGCACGGTCACCCCTCCACTTT
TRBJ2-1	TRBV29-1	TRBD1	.	CSVDQKRTGSYNEQFF	TGCAGCGTTGACCAAAAACGGACAGGGTCCTACAATGAGCAGTTCTTC
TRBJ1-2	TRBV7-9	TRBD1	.	CASSARDSGRGYTF	TGTGCCAGCAGTGCCCGGGACAGCGGTCGCGGCTACACCTTC
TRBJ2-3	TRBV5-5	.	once	CASSWDWSTDTQYF	TGTGCCAGCAGTTGGGACTGGAGCACAGATACGCAGTATTTT
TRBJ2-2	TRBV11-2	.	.	CASSPHLAGTGELFF	TGTGCCAGCAGCCCTCATCTAGCCGGAACCGGGGAGCTGTTTTTT
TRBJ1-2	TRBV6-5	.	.	CASSYRGDGGYTF	TGTGCCAGCAGTTACCGGGGGGACGGTGGCTACACCTTC
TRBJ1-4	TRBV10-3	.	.	CAISSEGGEKLFF	TGTGCCATCAGTTCGGAGGGCGGAGAAAAACTGTTTTTT
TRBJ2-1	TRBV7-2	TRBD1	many	CASSSRQGFYNEQFF	TGTGCCAGCAGCTCGAGACAGGGGTTTTACAATGAGCAGTTCTTC
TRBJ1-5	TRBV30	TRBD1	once	CAWSSTRGAYNQPQHF	TGTGCCTGGAGTTCTACCAGGGGGGCCTACAATCAGCCCCAGCATTTT
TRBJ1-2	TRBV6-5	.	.	CASSYSFNRGYTF	TGTGCCAGCAGTTATAGCTTCAACCGGGGCTACACCTTC
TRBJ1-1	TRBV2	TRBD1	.	CASRVNRGLAEAFF	TGTGCCAGCAGAGTAAACAGGGGGCTCGCTGAAGCTTTCTTT
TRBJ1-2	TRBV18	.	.	CASSYQAQNYGYTF	TGTGCCAGCTCATACCAGGCGCAAAACTATGGCTACACCTTC
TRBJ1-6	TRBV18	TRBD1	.	CASSQTTGVSYNSPLHF	TGTGCCAGCTCACAGACGACAGGGGTCTCCTATAATTCACCCCTCCACTTT
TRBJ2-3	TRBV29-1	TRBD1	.	CSARGTGENTDTQYF	TGCAGCGCCCGCGGGACAGGGGAAAACACAGATACGCAGTATTTT
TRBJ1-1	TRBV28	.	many	CASSDGEEAFF	TGTGCCAGCAGCGACGGGGAGGAAGCTTTCTTT
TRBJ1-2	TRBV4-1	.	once	CASSQPGQRKSYGYTF	TGCGCCAGCAGCCAACCAGGACAGCGCAAGTCTTATGGCTACACCTTC
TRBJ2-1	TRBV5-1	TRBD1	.	CASRSEDRQYNEQFF	TGCGCCAGCAGATCTGAGGACAGGCAGTACAATGAGCAGTTCTTC
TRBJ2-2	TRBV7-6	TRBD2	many	CASSLPPAAGGTGELFF	TGTGCCAGCAGCTTACCCCCGGCAGCGGGGGGAACCGGGGAGCTGTTTTTT
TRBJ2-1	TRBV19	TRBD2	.	CASSIESLAGNEQFF	TGTGCCAGTAGTATAGAGTCACTAGCGGGGAATGAGCAGTTCTTC
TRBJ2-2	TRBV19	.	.	CASSIVGGVGELFF	TGTGCCAGTAGTATAGTAGGAGGGGTCGGGGAGCTGTTTTTT
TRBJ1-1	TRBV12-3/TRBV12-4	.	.	CASSFGGFWAFF	TGTGCCAGCAGTTTTGGAGGGTTCTGGGCTTTCTTT
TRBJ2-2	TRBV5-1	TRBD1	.	CASRDRASTGELFF	TGCGCCAGCAGGGACAGGGCGAGCACCGGGGAGCTGTTTTTT
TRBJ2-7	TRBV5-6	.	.	CASSLFGQSYGEQYF	TGTGCCAGCAGCTTGTTCGGACAGTCCTACGGGGAGCAGTACTTC
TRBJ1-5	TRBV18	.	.	CASSATVNSNQPQHF	TGTGCCAGCTCAGCGACAGTTAATAGCAATCAGCCCCAGCATTTT
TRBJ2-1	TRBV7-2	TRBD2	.	CASSFSGGANNEQFF	TGTGCCAGCAGCTTCAGCGGGGGGGCGAATAATGAGCAGTTCTTC
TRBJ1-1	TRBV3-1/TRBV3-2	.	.	CASSQVHMNTEAFF	TGTGCCAGCAGCCAAGTCCACATGAACACTGAAGCTTTCTTT